The 27 T cell receptor beta chains given below trace back to one sample, sequenced in a study of cytomegalovirus exposure and HLA in healthy donors. 13 Jbeta primers and 60 Vbeta primers were used for the PCR. Assay: immunoSEQ multiplex PCR; the TCRdb copy retains only in-frame clones and omits some. The sample contains about 160,000 clones, less than 90% of which appear only once. The sequencing sample was made of PBMCs. The source of these receptors is a male donor in good health and CMV-seropositive.

This clone was seen once. The V gene is TRBV14, the J gene TRBJ2-3; 7 positions agree with TRBD1. The CDR3 contains 15 residues. Germline CDR1 reads SGHDN; CDR2 reads FVKESK. V dropped 4 bases and J dropped 0; count of bases not matched to a gene: 4. CDR3 nucleotides: TGTGCCAGCAGCCCGACAGGGTTTAGCACAGATACGCAGTATTTT. Protein product: CASSPTGFSTDTQYF. The full variable domain, in which reference TRBV14 and TRBJ2-3 provide the parts outside the CDR3, is EAGVTQFPSHSVIEKGQTVTLRCDPISGHDNLYWYRRVMGKEIKFLLHFVKESKQDESGMPNNRFLAERTGGTYSTLKVQPAELEDSGVYFCASSPTGFSTDTQYFGPGTRLTVL.

The V call is TRBV27, the J call TRBJ2-7, with TRBD2 matching over 8 bases. The CDR3 totals 11 residues. Germline trimming cut 5 bases from V and 7 bases from J; bases unmatched to any gene: 1. CDR1 and CDR2 (germline): MNHEY, SMNVEV (reference sequence). The CDR3 region has the DNA TGTGCCAGCAGTCCGGGGGGGGAGCAGTACTTC. It codes for CASSPGGEQYF.

V gene TRBV6-1 combines with J gene TRBJ1-1, with D tentatively TRBD1 (6 bases). This CDR3 region has 14 residues. V lost 6 bases and J lost 6, with 17 bases in between. Germline CDR1 MNHNS, CDR2 SASEGT. The CDR3 sequence: CASRGIWGLSEAFF. CDR3 bases: TGTGCCAGCAGGGGGATTTGGGGGCTCTCTGAAGCTTTCTTT.

The CDR3 region has the DNA TGTGCCAGCAGTGAAAGGGAGAACAAGCAGTACTTC. Its protein is CASSERENKQYF. The chain links TRBV2 to TRBJ2-5, with D possibly being TRBD2 (5 bases). CDR1 is SNHLY and CDR2 is FYNNEI in the germline V gene. There are 12 residues in the CDR3. V was pared by 2 bases and J by 11 bases, with 12 bases between. Drawing the rest from reference TRBV2 and TRBJ2-5, the complete variable domain is EPEVTQTPSHQVTQMGQEVILRCVPISNHLYFYWYRQILGQKVEFLVSFYNNEISEKSEIFDDQFSVERPDGSNFTLKIRSTKLEDSAMYFCASSERENKQYFGPGTRLLVL.

This clone was observed a handful of times. The chain combines TRBV9 with TRBJ1-1; unclear D gene. The V gene lost 7 bases and the J gene lost 6 bases, with 7 bases spanning the gap. This CDR3 is 10 amino acids long. Germline loops: CDR1 SGDLS, CDR2 YYNGEE. The chain's CDR3 is CASREAEAFF. CDR3 coding DNA: TGTGCCAGCCGTGAGGCTGAAGCTTTCTTT.

V and J are TRBV5-1 and TRBJ2-3, with 8 bases identical to TRBD2. The CDR3 loop spans 13 amino acids. Germline loops: CDR1 SGHRS, CDR2 YFSETQ. V trimming: 4 bases; J trimming: 3 bases; junction bases outside the gene matches: 1. The CDR3 here is CASSRGGTDTQYF. The CDR3 DNA reads as TGCGCCAGCAGCCGGGGGGGGACAGATACGCAGTATTTT.

The chain links TRBV10-3 to TRBJ2-3, with D perhaps TRBD2 (6 bases). CDR1 is ENHRY, CDR2 SYGVKD, per germline. This CDR3 has 15 amino acids. Trimming stripped 2 bases from V and 2 bases from J, with 11 bases between. The CDR3 loop reads CAISEPGLYTDTQYF. The CDR3 DNA follows: TGTGCCATCAGTGAGCCGGGACTTTACACAGATACGCAGTATTTT.

The chain uses TRBV11-2 and TRBJ1-5; 11 bases are a match to TRBD1. Germline V gene data show CDR1 as SGHAT and CDR2 as FQNNGV. V dropped 1 base and J dropped 4; count of bases not matched to a gene: 6. The CDR3 loop spans 17 amino acids. The CDR3 region is CASSLGTGTGGNQPQHF. Written as DNA, the CDR3 is TGTGCCAGCAGCTTAGGTACTGGGACAGGGGGAAATCAGCCCCAGCATTTT.

This clone has just a few counts. The chain links TRBV30 to TRBJ2-3, with 9 positions matching TRBD2. This CDR3 is built from 16 residues. CDR1 and CDR2 from the germline V gene are GTSNPN and SVGIG (reference sequence). J gave up 4 bases and V 0 bases, and 8 bases lay outside the gene matches. The CDR3 DNA is TGTGCCTGGAGTGTATTTGTAGCGGGAGAGGCAGATACGCAGTATTTT. Protein: CAWSVFVAGEADTQYF. The whole variable domain, remainder taken from reference TRBV30 and TRBJ2-3, is SQTIHQWPATLVQPVGSPLSLECTVEGTSNPNLYWYRQAAGRGLQLLFYSVGIGQISSEVPQNLSASRPQDRQFILSSKKLLLSDSGFYLCAWSVFVAGEADTQYFGPGTRLTVL.

The chain links TRBV5-1 to TRBJ2-2; 10 bases are shared with TRBD2. V lost 4 bases and J lost 4; bases outside the gene matches: 4. The CDR3 length is 15 residues. CDR1 SGHRS and CDR2 YFSETQ come from the germline V gene. CDR3 sequence (DNA): TGCGCCAGCAGCCAAGGGACTAGCGCCACCGGGGAGCTGTTTTTT. Amino acids: CASSQGTSATGELFF.

There are a few counts of this clone. The V gene is TRBV27, the J gene TRBJ2-1; no clear D gene. The CDR3 runs 17 residues. The ends were cut back, 0 bases at V and 0 bases at J, with 12 bases in the middle. The germline V gene has CDR1 MNHEY and CDR2 SMNVEV (reference sequence). For the CDR3, the DNA is TGTGCCAGCAGTTTATCGTGGGCCGCCGCCTCCTACAATGAGCAGTTCTTC. Protein product: CASSLSWAAASYNEQFF.

The chain uses TRBV29-1 and TRBJ2-5, with 10 bases lining up with TRBD2. J was trimmed by 6 bases and V by 6 bases; bases with no gene match: 10. The germline gives CDR1 SQVTM, CDR2 ANQGSEA. The CDR3 is 14 residues long. The CDR3 here is CSVVPSGRGKTQYF. In nucleotides, the CDR3 is TGCAGCGTCGTGCCTAGCGGGAGAGGGAAGACCCAGTACTTC.

The rearrangement uses TRBV5-1 and TRBJ2-1; 10 nucleotides agree with TRBD2. Unmatched junction bases numbered 5, after V lost 0 bases and J lost 2 bases. Germline CDR1 is SGHRS and CDR2 is YFSETQ. The CDR3 covers 17 residues. The CDR3 here is CASSLDRGLATYNEQFF. Written as DNA, the CDR3 is TGCGCCAGCAGCTTGGATAGGGGACTAGCGACCTACAATGAGCAGTTCTTC. Combining the CDR3 with reference TRBV5-1 and TRBJ2-1 gives the whole variable domain KAGVTQTPRYLIKTRGQQVTLSCSPISGHRSVSWYQQTPGQGLQFLFEYFSETQRNKGNFPGRFSGRQFSNSRSEMNVSTLELGDSALYLCASSLDRGLATYNEQFFGPGTRLTVL.

This chain uses TRBV19 with TRBJ2-1; tentative D call: TRBD1 (5 bases). Trimming cost V 6 bases and J 2 bases, with 14 bases left between them. The CDR3 is made up of 15 amino acids. CDR1 is LNHDA and CDR2 is SQIVND in the germline V gene (reference sequence). The CDR3 coding sequence is TGTGCCAGTAGACCCCAGGGTGGGCCCTACAATGAGCAGTTCTTC. It encodes CASRPQGGPYNEQFF.

This sequence joins TRBV19 and TRBJ1-5; no reliable D call. Germline V gene data show CDR1 as LNHDA and CDR2 as SQIVND (reference sequence). Between the trimmed V and J ends, which lost 7 bases and 2 bases, there was a span of 12 bases. This CDR3 contains 14 residues. CDR3 loop: CASNVPVRNQPQHF. In DNA form, the CDR3 reads TGTGCCAGTAACGTCCCAGTGCGCAATCAGCCCCAGCATTTT.

The rearrangement links TRBV28 to TRBJ1-3; a weak D match, TRBD1 (6 bases). V was trimmed by 3 bases and J by 0 bases, leaving 12 bases between them. CDR1 MDHEN and CDR2 SYDVKM come from the germline V gene. CDR3 size: 16 residues. Here the CDR3 reads CASSLANRVSGNTIYF. The CDR3, as DNA: TGTGCCAGCAGTTTGGCAAACAGGGTCTCTGGAAACACCATATATTTT.

This clone appeared a single time. The chain couples TRBV7-9 to TRBJ2-5, with 10 positions matching TRBD2. This CDR3 comprises 16 residues. Germline values: CDR1 SEHNR, CDR2 FQNEAQ (reference sequence). J was trimmed by 4 bases and V by 5 bases; bases with no gene match: 10. Written as DNA, the CDR3 is TGTGCCAGCAGCCCTACCGGAGCGGGAGGGTCAGAGACCCAGTACTTC. It specifies CASSPTGAGGSETQYF.

The chain employs TRBV6-5 and TRBJ2-5; 11 bases agree with TRBD2. Germline-derived CDR1 and CDR2 are MNHEY and SVGAGI. CDR3 size: 15 residues. V dropped 8 bases and J dropped 0; count of bases not matched to a gene: 5. This CDR3 reads CASRSSGRYQETQYF. The CDR3 DNA sequence: TGTGCCAGCCGCTCTAGCGGGAGGTACCAAGAGACCCAGTACTTC.

Comment on this clone: The sample contains more than one DNA sequence encoding this CDR3. The J gene is TRBJ1-1, the V gene TRBV30; D might be TRBD1 (6 bases). The CDR3 totals 18 residues. Germline V gene sequence: CDR1 GTSNPN, CDR2 SVGIG (reference sequence). V was cut by 2 bases and J by 7 bases, with 29 bases left in between. The CDR3 reads CAWSPRPPGTPVRVEAFF. The CDR3 region has the DNA TGTGCCTGGAGTCCGAGACCGCCAGGGACACCGGTCCGGGTTGAAGCTTTCTTT. The full variable domain, rest sourced from reference TRBV30 and TRBJ1-1, is SQTIHQWPATLVQPVGSPLSLECTVEGTSNPNLYWYRQAAGRGLQLLFYSVGIGQISSEVPQNLSASRPQDRQFILSSKKLLLSDSGFYLCAWSPRPPGTPVRVEAFFGQGTRLTVV.

V usage is TRBV4-1 and J usage is TRBJ2-2, with 8 bases fitting TRBD1. The CDR3 is 17 amino acids. The ends lost 8 bases at V and 8 bases at J; junction bases unmatched: 19. Looked up from germline, CDR1 is MGHRA and CDR2 is YSYEKL. CDR3 protein: CASPSWSGTGQRGELFF. Written as DNA, the CDR3 is TGCGCCAGCCCAAGTTGGTCGGGGACAGGTCAGCGAGGGGAGCTGTTTTTT.

The chain carries TRBV6-5 and TRBJ1-1; 7 bases are shared with TRBD1. CDR1 is MNHEY, CDR2 SVGAGI, per germline. The junction had 5 bases not matched to a gene; V was cut back by 5 bases and J by 8 bases. The CDR3 length is 12 residues. The CDR3 coding sequence is TGTGCCAGCAGTACCCAGGGGGGCGAAGCTTTCTTT. This gives the protein CASSTQGGEAFF.

This clone was counted once. This rearrangement joins TRBV5-6 to TRBJ2-7, with TRBD1 as a possible D gene (5 bases). This CDR3 has 12 residues. Germline CDR1 SGHDT, CDR2 YYEEEE. Trimming removed 2 bases at V and 9 bases at J, with 12 bases between. The CDR3 spells CASSFSDTTQYF. CDR3 nucleotide sequence: TGTGCCAGCAGCTTCTCGGACACGACGCAGTACTTC.

J is TRBJ1-4 and V is TRBV9; 12 nucleotides match TRBD1. The germline V gene encodes CDR1 SGDLS and CDR2 YYNGEE. V lost 3 bases to trimming and J lost 7 bases; unmatched junction nucleotides: 4. The CDR3 consists of 15 residues. The CDR3 region has the DNA TGTGCCAGCAGCGAAGGGACAGGGGGCTTTGAAAAACTGTTTTTT. This gives the protein CASSEGTGGFEKLFF.

This clone was observed a handful of times. The chain has TRBV6-5 and TRBJ1-5; D unclear. V gave up 2 bases and J gave up 10 bases, with 9 bases separating them. Germline CDR1 and CDR2: MNHEY and SVGAGI. The CDR3 is 12 amino acids. The CDR3 sequence is CASSYRGEPQHF. As DNA, the CDR3 is TGTGCCAGCAGTTACCGGGGAGAACCCCAGCATTTT.

This chain uses TRBV13 with TRBJ2-2; 13 bases agree with TRBD2. From germline, CDR1 is PRHDT and CDR2 FYEKMQ (reference sequence). The V and J ends lost 2 bases and 2 bases, in that order; junction bases with no gene match: 11. There are 20 residues in the CDR3. The CDR3 spells CASSLYRRTSGRANTGELFF. Here the CDR3 DNA reads TGTGCCAGCAGCTTATATCGTAGGACTAGCGGGAGAGCAAACACCGGGGAGCTGTTTTTT. Looking up the rest from reference TRBV13 and TRBJ2-2 gives the full variable domain: AAGVIQSPRHLIKEKRETATLKCYPIPRHDTVYWYQQGPGQDPQFLISFYEKMQSDKGSIPDRFSAQQFSDYHSELNMSSLELGDSALYFCASSLYRRTSGRANTGELFFGEGSRLTVL.

This sequence joins TRBV7-6 and TRBJ2-7, with 7 bases aligning to TRBD2. This CDR3 is 15 amino acids long. Trimming cost V 5 bases and J 6 bases; bases outside gene matches: 13. Germline V gives CDR1 SGHVS, CDR2 FNYEAQ. CDR3 nucleotides: TGTGCCAGCAGCCCTTGGGAGGGAGGGCCGTCCGAGCAGTACTTC. Its translation: CASSPWEGGPSEQYF. Complete variable domain (other parts from reference TRBV7-6 and TRBJ2-7): GAGVSQSPRYKVTKRGQDVALRCDPISGHVSLYWYRQALGQGPEFLTYFNYEAQQDKSGLPNDRFSAERPEGSISTLTIQRTEQRDSAMYRCASSPWEGGPSEQYFGPGTRLTVT.

This clone appeared a single time. V usage is TRBV7-9 and J usage is TRBJ2-7, with 7 nucleotides matching TRBD1. V lost 1 base, J lost 1 base, and 4 bases stayed unmatched. CDR3 length: 15 amino acids. Germline V CDR1 and CDR2: SEHNR, FQNEAQ (reference sequence). Here the CDR3 DNA reads TGTGCCAGCAGCTTAGTTCCGGACAGGTCCTACGAGCAGTACTTC. Its protein product is CASSLVPDRSYEQYF.